This T cell receptor (beta chain) was observed in a study of blood T cell repertoires in COVID-19. Overall study: Sources were T cells, B-cell-depleted T cells, or PBMCs; the material itself was cDNA or gDNA.

TCRdb's copy holds only in-frame clones and misses some; the assay was immunoSEQ multiplex PCR. This table has about 86,000 clones, around 89% appearing once. Losses at the gene ends were 2 bases for V and 2 bases for J; bases not matched to a gene: 5. Germline CDR1 SGHRS, CDR2 YFSETQ. This CDR3 has 15 amino acids. This clonotype was sampled from a woman aged 45-60 years with acute COVID-19. This rearrangement joins TRBV5-1 to TRBJ2-7; 9 nucleotides line up with TRBD1. The sample comprised PBMCs or T cells enriched from blood (not recorded which). In DNA, the CDR3 is TGCGCCAGCAGCTTCACGGGACAGGGAACCTACGAGCAGTACTTC. This translates into CASSFTGQGTYEQYF.